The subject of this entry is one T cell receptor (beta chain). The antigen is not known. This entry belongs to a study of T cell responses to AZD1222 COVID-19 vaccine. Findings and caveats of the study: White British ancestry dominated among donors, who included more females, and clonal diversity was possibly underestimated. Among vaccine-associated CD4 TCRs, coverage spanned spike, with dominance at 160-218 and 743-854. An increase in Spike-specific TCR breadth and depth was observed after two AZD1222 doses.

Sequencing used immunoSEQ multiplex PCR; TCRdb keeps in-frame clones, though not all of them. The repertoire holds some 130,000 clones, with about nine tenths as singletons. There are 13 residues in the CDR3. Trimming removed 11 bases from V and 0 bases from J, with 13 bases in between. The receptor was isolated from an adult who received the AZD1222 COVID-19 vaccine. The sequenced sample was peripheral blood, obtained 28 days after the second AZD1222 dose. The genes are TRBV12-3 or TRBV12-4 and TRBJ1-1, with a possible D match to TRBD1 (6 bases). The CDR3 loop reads CAGTKGVNTEAFF. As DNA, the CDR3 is TGTGCCGGGACCAAGGGGGTGAACACTGAAGCTTTCTTT.